This is a list of T cell receptor beta chains from one sample in a study of shared clonotypes between healthy human individuals. Sequenced by immunoSEQ multiplex PCR; TCRdb stores in-frame clones only, minus some. Among some 1,400,000 clones listed, more than 95% were seen once. The sequenced material came from naive CD4+ T cells sorted from blood. Receptor source: a man aged 25 to 45 in good health. Both conserved end residues are part of each CDR3. The order of the fields is J gene, D gene, clone size, V gene, CDR3 DNA, CDR3 protein. D genes are given only for firm matches. Clone size is given for some rows only: seen once, a few or many times, or a class if the clone is expanded.

J gene: TRBJ1-2
D gene: .
clone size: .
V gene: TRBV6-5
CDR3 DNA: TGTGCCAGCAGTTCCTCGGGACGTCTTACTAACTATGGCTACACCTTC
CDR3 protein: CASSSSGRLTNYGYTF

J gene: TRBJ2-1
D gene: .
clone size: .
V gene: TRBV19
CDR3 DNA: TGTGCCAGTAGTATGTGGGGGCCGCCGTTCTTC
CDR3 protein: CASSMWGPPFF

J gene: TRBJ2-5
D gene: .
clone size: .
V gene: TRBV14
CDR3 DNA: TGTGCCAGCAGCCAAGTCGGCTTACAAGAGACCCAGTACTTC
CDR3 protein: CASSQVGLQETQYF

J gene: TRBJ2-7
D gene: TRBD2
clone size: .
V gene: TRBV27
CDR3 DNA: TGTGCCAGCAGTTTATCTTCGACTAGCGGGAGGCACGAGCAGTACTTC
CDR3 protein: CASSLSSTSGRHEQYF

J gene: TRBJ1-2
D gene: TRBD1
clone size: once
V gene: TRBV2
CDR3 DNA: TGTGCCACTAGCCGACAGGGTAACTATGGCTACACCTTC
CDR3 protein: CATSRQGNYGYTF

J gene: TRBJ1-2
D gene: TRBD1
clone size: .
V gene: TRBV12-5
CDR3 DNA: TGTGCTAGTGGTTTGGGGACAGGTTCGTATGGCTACACCTTC
CDR3 protein: CASGLGTGSYGYTF

J gene: TRBJ2-5
D gene: .
clone size: .
V gene: TRBV5-1
CDR3 DNA: TGCGCCAGCAGCTTGTTCCACCAAGAGACCCAGTACTTC
CDR3 protein: CASSLFHQETQYF

J gene: TRBJ2-7
D gene: .
clone size: .
V gene: TRBV7-6
CDR3 DNA: TGTGCCAGCAGCCCGGACAGAAACTACGAGCAGTACTTC
CDR3 protein: CASSPDRNYEQYF

J gene: TRBJ1-3
D gene: .
clone size: .
V gene: TRBV25-1
CDR3 DNA: TGTGCCAGCAGTGGGTTCTACTCTGGAAACACCATATATTTT
CDR3 protein: CASSGFYSGNTIYF

J gene: TRBJ2-1
D gene: TRBD1
clone size: .
V gene: TRBV19
CDR3 DNA: TGTGCCAGTAGCCCGAGACAGGGTTACTACAATGAGCAGTTCTTC
CDR3 protein: CASSPRQGYYNEQFF

J gene: TRBJ2-6
D gene: .
clone size: .
V gene: TRBV6-1
CDR3 DNA: TGTGCCAGTCACCCAAAGAGCTCTGGGGCCAACGTCCTGACTTTC
CDR3 protein: CASHPKSSGANVLTF

J gene: TRBJ2-2
D gene: TRBD2
clone size: .
V gene: TRBV27
CDR3 DNA: TGTGCCAGCAGTTTGTGGGGGGGGGCGAACACCGGGGAGCTGTTTTTT
CDR3 protein: CASSLWGGANTGELFF

J gene: TRBJ2-2
D gene: .
clone size: .
V gene: TRBV9
CDR3 DNA: TGTGCCAGCAGCGTAGGCGGTACGGGCGGGGAGCTGTTTTTT
CDR3 protein: CASSVGGTGGELFF

J gene: TRBJ2-4
D gene: .
clone size: .
V gene: TRBV10-3
CDR3 DNA: TGTGCCATCAGCCCCGCAGGTACTGCCAAAAACATTCAGTACTTC
CDR3 protein: CAISPAGTAKNIQYF

J gene: TRBJ2-2
D gene: .
clone size: .
V gene: TRBV9
CDR3 DNA: TGTGCCAGCAGCGTGGATATCCCCCAGGTTCAGGGAATAGGTATCACCGGGGAGCTGTTTTTT
CDR3 protein: CASSVDIPQVQGIGITGELFF

J gene: TRBJ2-3
D gene: TRBD2
clone size: once
V gene: TRBV2
CDR3 DNA: TGTGCCAGCAGTGATACTCCCGCTAGCGGGAGGCCAAGCACAGATACGCAGTATTTT
CDR3 protein: CASSDTPASGRPSTDTQYF

J gene: TRBJ2-7
D gene: TRBD2
clone size: .
V gene: TRBV9
CDR3 DNA: TGTGCCAGCAGCGTCTCTCTAGGGACTAGCGAGAGCTCCTACGAGCAGTACTTC
CDR3 protein: CASSVSLGTSESSYEQYF

J gene: TRBJ1-5
D gene: .
clone size: .
V gene: TRBV27
CDR3 DNA: TGTGCCAGCAGTTTGCTGGGCGAGCGCCAGCATTTT
CDR3 protein: CASSLLGERQHF

J gene: TRBJ1-2
D gene: .
clone size: .
V gene: TRBV6-5
CDR3 DNA: TGTGCCAGCAGGTCCACAGGGCATGGCTACACCTTC
CDR3 protein: CASRSTGHGYTF

J gene: TRBJ2-7
D gene: .
clone size: .
V gene: TRBV7-2
CDR3 DNA: TGTGCCAGCAGCTTAGAGGGGGGATGGTCCTCCTACGAGCAGTACTTC
CDR3 protein: CASSLEGGWSSYEQYF

J gene: TRBJ2-7
D gene: .
clone size: .
V gene: TRBV21-1
CDR3 DNA: TGTGCCAGCAGCAAAGACAGGGATTCCTACGAGCAGTACTTC
CDR3 protein: CASSKDRDSYEQYF

J gene: TRBJ2-2
D gene: .
clone size: .
V gene: TRBV28
CDR3 DNA: TGTGCCAGCAGTTCACTTACAGCGGAAGTGACCGGGGAGCTGTTTTTT
CDR3 protein: CASSSLTAEVTGELFF

J gene: TRBJ2-1
D gene: .
clone size: once
V gene: TRBV5-1
CDR3 DNA: TGCGCCAGCAGTGGTAACATGAACAATGAGCAGTTCTTC
CDR3 protein: CASSGNMNNEQFF

J gene: TRBJ1-1
D gene: TRBD1
clone size: once
V gene: TRBV7-6
CDR3 DNA: TGTGCCAGCAGCTTAGGGACAGGGGCGAACACTGAAGCTTTCTTT
CDR3 protein: CASSLGTGANTEAFF

J gene: TRBJ2-3
D gene: .
clone size: .
V gene: TRBV9
CDR3 DNA: TGTGCCAGCAGCGTAGACCCCTTCCCAGATACGCAGTATTTT
CDR3 protein: CASSVDPFPDTQYF

J gene: TRBJ2-7
D gene: TRBD2
clone size: once
V gene: TRBV19
CDR3 DNA: TGTGCCACCCGGGGTAGCGGGAGTTTCTACGAGCAGTACTTC
CDR3 protein: CATRGSGSFYEQYF

J gene: TRBJ2-5
D gene: .
clone size: .
V gene: TRBV7-9
CDR3 DNA: TGTGCCAGCAGCTTAGGACAGGTCCCCGGGGCCCAGTACTTC
CDR3 protein: CASSLGQVPGAQYF

J gene: TRBJ2-7
D gene: .
clone size: .
V gene: TRBV15
CDR3 DNA: TGTGCCACCAGCAGAGATCCAGGTTACTCCTACGAGCAGTACTTC
CDR3 protein: CATSRDPGYSYEQYF

J gene: TRBJ1-2
D gene: .
clone size: .
V gene: TRBV9
CDR3 DNA: TGTGCCAGCAGCCCTAGACAGGAAGTTGACTATGGCTACACCTTC
CDR3 protein: CASSPRQEVDYGYTF

J gene: TRBJ1-2
D gene: .
clone size: .
V gene: TRBV28
CDR3 DNA: TGTGCCAGCAGTTTATTCGGCCAGTCAGTCTATGGCTACACCTTC
CDR3 protein: CASSLFGQSVYGYTF

J gene: TRBJ2-1
D gene: .
clone size: .
V gene: TRBV27
CDR3 DNA: TGTGCCAGCAGTAAGACTAGATACAATGAGCAGTTCTTC
CDR3 protein: CASSKTRYNEQFF

J gene: TRBJ2-5
D gene: .
clone size: .
V gene: TRBV5-1
CDR3 DNA: TGCGCCAGCAGCCTGGGGACCCACCAAGAGACCCAGTACTTC
CDR3 protein: CASSLGTHQETQYF

J gene: TRBJ2-1
D gene: .
clone size: once
V gene: TRBV5-1
CDR3 DNA: TGCGCCAGCAGCTTGGACCCCGTGGTGGTCAATGAGCAGTTCTTC
CDR3 protein: CASSLDPVVVNEQFF

J gene: TRBJ2-2
D gene: .
clone size: once
V gene: TRBV9
CDR3 DNA: TGTGCCAGCAGCCAACAGGGAACCGGGGAGCTGTTTTTT
CDR3 protein: CASSQQGTGELFF

J gene: TRBJ2-3
D gene: .
clone size: .
V gene: TRBV6-5
CDR3 DNA: TGTGCCAGCAGTTACGTCAGGGGGGGCACAGATACGCAGTATTTT
CDR3 protein: CASSYVRGGTDTQYF

J gene: TRBJ2-5
D gene: TRBD2
clone size: .
V gene: TRBV4-1
CDR3 DNA: TGCGCCAGCAGCCCCACCGGGACTACTTCTCAAGAGACCCAGTACTTC
CDR3 protein: CASSPTGTTSQETQYF

J gene: TRBJ1-1
D gene: .
clone size: .
V gene: TRBV19
CDR3 DNA: TGTGCCAGTAGTCCCCCGGCAGGGGCAGCTTTCTTT
CDR3 protein: CASSPPAGAAFF

J gene: TRBJ1-5
D gene: TRBD1
clone size: .
V gene: TRBV27
CDR3 DNA: TGTGCCAGCAGTAAATACAGGGGGCATAGCGGCAATCAGCCCCAGCATTTT
CDR3 protein: CASSKYRGHSGNQPQHF

J gene: TRBJ1-2
D gene: .
clone size: .
V gene: TRBV5-1
CDR3 DNA: TGCGCCAGCAGCTTGGATCGGAATAACTATGGCTACACCTTC
CDR3 protein: CASSLDRNNYGYTF